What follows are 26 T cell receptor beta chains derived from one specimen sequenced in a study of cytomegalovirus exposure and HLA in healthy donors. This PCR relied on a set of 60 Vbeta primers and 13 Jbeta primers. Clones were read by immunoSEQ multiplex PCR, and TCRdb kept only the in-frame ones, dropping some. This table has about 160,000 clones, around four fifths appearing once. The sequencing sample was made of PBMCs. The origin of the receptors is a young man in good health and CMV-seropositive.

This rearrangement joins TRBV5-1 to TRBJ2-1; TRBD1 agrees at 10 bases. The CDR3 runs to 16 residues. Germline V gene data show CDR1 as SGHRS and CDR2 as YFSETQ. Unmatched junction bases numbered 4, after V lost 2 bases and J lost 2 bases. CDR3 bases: TGCGCCAGCAGCTTAACCGGGACAGGGGCCTACAATGAGCAGTTCTTC. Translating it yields CASSLTGTGAYNEQFF.

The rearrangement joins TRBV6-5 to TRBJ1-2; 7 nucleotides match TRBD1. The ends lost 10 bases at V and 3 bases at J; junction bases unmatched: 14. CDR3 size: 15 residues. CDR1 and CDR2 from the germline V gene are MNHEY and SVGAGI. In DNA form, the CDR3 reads TGTGCCACCTTTATAACAGGGGTTGTTGACTATGGCTACACCTTC. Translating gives CATFITGVVDYGYTF.

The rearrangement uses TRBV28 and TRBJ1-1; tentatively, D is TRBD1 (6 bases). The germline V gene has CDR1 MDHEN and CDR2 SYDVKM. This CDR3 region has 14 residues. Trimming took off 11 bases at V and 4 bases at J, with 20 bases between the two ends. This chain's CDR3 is CAAGIFRGITEAFF. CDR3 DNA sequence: TGTGCCGCCGGTATTTTCAGGGGAATCACTGAAGCTTTCTTT.

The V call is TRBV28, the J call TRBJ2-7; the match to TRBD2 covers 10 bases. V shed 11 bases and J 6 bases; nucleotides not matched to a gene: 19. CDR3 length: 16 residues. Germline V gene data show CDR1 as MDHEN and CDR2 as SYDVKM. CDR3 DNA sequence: TGTGCCGCGTCCCAGCGGGCTAGCGGGAGTCGTTTCGAGCAGTACTTC. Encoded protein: CAASQRASGSRFEQYF.

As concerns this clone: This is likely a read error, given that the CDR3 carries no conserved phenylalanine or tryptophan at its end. Here the CDR3 reads CASSLGVGTNSPLHL. The CDR3 DNA reads TGTGCCAGCAGCCTCGGAGTTGGGACAAATTCACCCCTCCACCTT. The chain uses TRBV4-2 and TRBJ1-6; tentatively, D is TRBD1 (6 bases). This CDR3 contains 15 residues. The V gene's germline CDR1 is LGHNA and CDR2 YNFKEQ. V lost 4 bases and J 7 bases, leaving 14 bases between the germline ends.

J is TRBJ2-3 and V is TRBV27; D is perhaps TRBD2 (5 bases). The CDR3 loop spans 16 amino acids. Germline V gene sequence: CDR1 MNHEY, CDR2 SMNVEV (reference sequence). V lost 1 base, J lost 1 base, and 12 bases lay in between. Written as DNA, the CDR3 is TGTGCCAGCAGTTTATTTCGAGGGCCAGGCACAGATACGCAGTATTTT. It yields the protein CASSLFRGPGTDTQYF.

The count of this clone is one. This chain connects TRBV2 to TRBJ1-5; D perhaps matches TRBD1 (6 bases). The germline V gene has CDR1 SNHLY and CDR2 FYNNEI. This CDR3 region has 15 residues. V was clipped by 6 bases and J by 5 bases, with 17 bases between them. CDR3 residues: CASRNREGWDQPQHF. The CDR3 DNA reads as TGTGCCAGCAGGAACAGGGAGGGGTGGGATCAGCCCCAGCATTTT.

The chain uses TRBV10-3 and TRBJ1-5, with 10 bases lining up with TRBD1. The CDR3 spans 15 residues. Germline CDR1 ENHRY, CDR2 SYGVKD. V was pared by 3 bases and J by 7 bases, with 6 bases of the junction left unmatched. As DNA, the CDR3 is TGTGCCATCAGTGAACGAGGACAGGGGGGGCAGCCCCAGCATTTT. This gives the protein CAISERGQGGQPQHF.

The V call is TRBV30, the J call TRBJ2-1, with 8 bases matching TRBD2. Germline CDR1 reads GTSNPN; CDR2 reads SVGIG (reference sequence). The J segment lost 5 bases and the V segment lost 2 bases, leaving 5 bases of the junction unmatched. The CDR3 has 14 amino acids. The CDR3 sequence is CAWSYSGIDNEQFF. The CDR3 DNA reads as TGTGCCTGGAGTTATAGCGGGATCGACAATGAGCAGTTCTTC. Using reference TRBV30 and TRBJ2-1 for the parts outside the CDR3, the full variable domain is SQTIHQWPATLVQPVGSPLSLECTVEGTSNPNLYWYRQAAGRGLQLLFYSVGIGQISSEVPQNLSASRPQDRQFILSSKKLLLSDSGFYLCAWSYSGIDNEQFFGPGTRLTVL.

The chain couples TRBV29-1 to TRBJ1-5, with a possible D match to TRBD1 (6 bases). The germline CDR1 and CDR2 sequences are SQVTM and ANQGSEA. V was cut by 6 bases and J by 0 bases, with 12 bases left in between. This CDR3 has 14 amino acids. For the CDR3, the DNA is TGCAGCGTCGCTAGGGGGAATAGCAATCAGCCCCAGCATTTT. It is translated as CSVARGNSNQPQHF.

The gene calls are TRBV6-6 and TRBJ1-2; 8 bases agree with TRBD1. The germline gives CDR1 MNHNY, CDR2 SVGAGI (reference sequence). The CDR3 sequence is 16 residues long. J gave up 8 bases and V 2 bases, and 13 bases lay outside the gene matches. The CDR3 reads CASSYPHIQGERGYTF. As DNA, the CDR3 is TGTGCCAGCAGTTACCCTCACATACAGGGGGAGAGGGGCTACACCTTC.

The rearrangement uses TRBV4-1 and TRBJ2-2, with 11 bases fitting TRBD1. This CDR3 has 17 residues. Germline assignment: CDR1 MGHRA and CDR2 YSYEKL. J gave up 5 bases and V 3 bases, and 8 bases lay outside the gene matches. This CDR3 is CASSHWTGGFGTGELFF. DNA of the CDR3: TGCGCCAGCAGCCATTGGACAGGGGGCTTCGGGACCGGGGAGCTGTTTTTT.

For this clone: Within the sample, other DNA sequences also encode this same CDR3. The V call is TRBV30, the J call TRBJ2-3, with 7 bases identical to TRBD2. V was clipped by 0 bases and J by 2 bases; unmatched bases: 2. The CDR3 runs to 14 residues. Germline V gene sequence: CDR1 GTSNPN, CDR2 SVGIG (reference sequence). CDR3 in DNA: TGTGCCTGGAGTGTAGCGGGAAACACAGATACGCAGTATTTT. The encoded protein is CAWSVAGNTDTQYF.

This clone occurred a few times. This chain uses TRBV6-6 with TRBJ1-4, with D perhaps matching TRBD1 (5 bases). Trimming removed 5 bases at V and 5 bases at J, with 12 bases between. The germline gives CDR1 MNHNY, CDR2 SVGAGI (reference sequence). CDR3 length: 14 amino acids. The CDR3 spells CASSRRVGNEKLFF. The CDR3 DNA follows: TGTGCCAGCAGTCGCAGGGTAGGGAATGAAAAACTGTTTTTT.

Here the CDR3 reads CAWSPWPNSYGYTF. The CDR3, as DNA: TGTGCCTGGAGTCCGTGGCCGAATTCCTATGGCTACACCTTC. The chain links TRBV30 to TRBJ1-2, with no clear D. The V end was cut by 2 bases, the J end by 4 bases, with 14 bases between. Germline V CDR1 and CDR2: GTSNPN, SVGIG (reference sequence). The CDR3 totals 14 residues.

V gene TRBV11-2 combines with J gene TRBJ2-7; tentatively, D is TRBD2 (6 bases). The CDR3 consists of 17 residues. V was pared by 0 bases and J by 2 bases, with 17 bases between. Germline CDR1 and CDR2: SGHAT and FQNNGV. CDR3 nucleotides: TGTGCCAGCAGCTTAGATGTATCGGGGGTCGTCCCCTACGAGCAGTACTTC. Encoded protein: CASSLDVSGVVPYEQYF.

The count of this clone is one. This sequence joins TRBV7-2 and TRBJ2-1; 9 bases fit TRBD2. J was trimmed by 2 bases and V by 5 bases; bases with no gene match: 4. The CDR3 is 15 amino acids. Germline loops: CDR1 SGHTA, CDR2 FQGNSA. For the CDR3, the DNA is TGTGCCAGCAGCCCCGGGACTAGCCCCTACAATGAGCAGTTCTTC. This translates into CASSPGTSPYNEQFF.

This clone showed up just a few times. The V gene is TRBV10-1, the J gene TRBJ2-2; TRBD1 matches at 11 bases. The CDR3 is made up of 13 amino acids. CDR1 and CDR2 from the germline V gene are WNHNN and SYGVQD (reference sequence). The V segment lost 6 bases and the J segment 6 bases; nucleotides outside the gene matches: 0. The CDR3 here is CASRGQGAGELFF. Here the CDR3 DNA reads TGCGCCAGCAGGGGACAGGGGGCCGGGGAGCTGTTTTTT.

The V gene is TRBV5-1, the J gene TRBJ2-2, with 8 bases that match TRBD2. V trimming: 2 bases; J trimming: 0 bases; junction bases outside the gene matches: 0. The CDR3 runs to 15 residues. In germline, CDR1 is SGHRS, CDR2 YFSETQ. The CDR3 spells CASSLAGANTGELFF. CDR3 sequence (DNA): TGCGCCAGCAGCTTAGCGGGGGCGAACACCGGGGAGCTGTTTTTT.

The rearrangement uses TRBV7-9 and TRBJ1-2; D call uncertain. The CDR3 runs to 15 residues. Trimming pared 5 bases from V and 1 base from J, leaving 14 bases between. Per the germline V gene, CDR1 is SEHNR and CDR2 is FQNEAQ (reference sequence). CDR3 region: CASSSTSGYNYGYTF. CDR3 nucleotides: TGTGCCAGCAGCAGCACGTCGGGTTATAACTATGGCTACACCTTC.

DNA of the CDR3: TGCGCCAGCAGCATTGGGACAGGGACCTTCTTTAAAGATGGCTACACCTTC. Encoded protein: CASSIGTGTFFKDGYTF. The rearrangement uses TRBV5-1 and TRBJ1-2, with TRBD1 matching over 9 bases. V gave up 4 bases and J gave up 6 bases; unmatched junction bases: 16. Germline assignment: CDR1 SGHRS and CDR2 YFSETQ. The CDR3 loop spans 17 amino acids. Variable domain in full (rest from reference TRBV5-1 and TRBJ1-2): KAGVTQTPRYLIKTRGQQVTLSCSPISGHRSVSWYQQTPGQGLQFLFEYFSETQRNKGNFPGRFSGRQFSNSRSEMNVSTLELGDSALYLCASSIGTGTFFKDGYTFGSGTRLTVV.

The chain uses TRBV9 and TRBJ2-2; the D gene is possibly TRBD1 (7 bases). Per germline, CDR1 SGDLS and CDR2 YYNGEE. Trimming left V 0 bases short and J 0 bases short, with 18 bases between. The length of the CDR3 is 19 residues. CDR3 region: CASSVGGSGDRSNTGELFF. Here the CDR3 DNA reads TGTGCCAGCAGCGTAGGAGGCTCGGGGGACAGATCGAACACCGGGGAGCTGTTTTTT.

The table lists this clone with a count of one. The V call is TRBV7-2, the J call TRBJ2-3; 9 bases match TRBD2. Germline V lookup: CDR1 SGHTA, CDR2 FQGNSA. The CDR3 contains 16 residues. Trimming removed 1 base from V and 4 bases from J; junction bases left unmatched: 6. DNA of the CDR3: TGTGCCAGCAGCTTAGGATTATTAGCGGGAGCAGATACGCAGTATTTT. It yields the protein CASSLGLLAGADTQYF. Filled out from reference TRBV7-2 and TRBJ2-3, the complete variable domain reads GAGVSQSPSNKVTEKGKDVELRCDPISGHTALYWYRQSLGQGLEFLIYFQGNSAPDKSGLPSDRFSAERTGGSVSTLTIQRTQQEDSAVYLCASSLGLLAGADTQYFGPGTRLTVL.

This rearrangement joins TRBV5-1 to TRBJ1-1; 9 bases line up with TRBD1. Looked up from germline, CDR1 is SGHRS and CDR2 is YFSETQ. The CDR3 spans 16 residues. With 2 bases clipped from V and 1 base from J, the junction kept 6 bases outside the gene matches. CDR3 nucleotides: TGCGCCAGCAGCTTCGGTGTGACAGGGGGGAACACTGAAGCTTTCTTT. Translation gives CASSFGVTGGNTEAFF.

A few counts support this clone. Written as DNA, the CDR3 is TGTGCCAGCAGCTCCATGGGGCAGGAGTATCAGCCCCAGCATTTT. Residues: CASSSMGQEYQPQHF. V and J are TRBV5-4 and TRBJ1-5, with a possible D match to TRBD1 (5 bases). Germline CDR1 and CDR2: SGHNT and YYREEE (reference sequence). This CDR3 region has 15 residues. V dropped 3 bases and J dropped 5 bases, with 15 bases sitting between them.

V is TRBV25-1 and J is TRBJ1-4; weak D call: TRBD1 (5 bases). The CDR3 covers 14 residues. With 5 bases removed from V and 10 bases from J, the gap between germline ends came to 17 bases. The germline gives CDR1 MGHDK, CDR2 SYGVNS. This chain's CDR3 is CASSTQGSVGKLFF. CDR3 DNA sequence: TGTGCCAGCAGTACCCAGGGATCGGTAGGAAAACTGTTTTTT. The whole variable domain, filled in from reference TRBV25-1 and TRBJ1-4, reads EADIYQTPRYLVIGTGKKITLECSQTMGHDKMYWYQQDPGMELHLIHYSYGVNSTEKGDLSSESTVSRIRTEHFPLTLESARPSHTSQYLCASSTQGSVGKLFFGSGTQLSVL.